The present T cell receptor beta chain was sequenced within a study of blood T cell repertoires in COVID-19. Produced via immunoSEQ multiplex PCR; TCRdb's table is partial and in-frame only. The data contain 70,000 to 75,000 clones, around 80% of them singletons. Germline lookup yields CDR1 LNHDA and CDR2 SQIVND (reference sequence). CDR3 length equals 14 residues. V lost 5 bases to trimming and J lost 0 bases, with 8 bases between them. This chain uses TRBV19 with TRBJ2-4; D may be TRBD2 (5 bases). What was sequenced was peripheral blood. This sequence was found in a man aged 60-69 years with active or convalescent COVID-19. The CDR3 is CASSGEGAKNIQYF. CDR3 nucleotides: TGTGCCAGTAGTGGAGAGGGAGCCAAAAACATTCAGTACTTC.